This TCR beta chain was obtained from a study of T cells after yellow fever vaccination. Study-wide background: Some fractions had low cell numbers, and these were prepared with SMART-Seq v4 Ultra Low Input.

Broader study findings: The booster saw the reappearance of most primary-vaccination clones (nearly 98% CD4, 80% to 90% CD8).

The sample holds a few counts of this clonotype. What it binds is unknown. V dropped 1 base and J dropped 2 bases, with 7 bases sitting between them. The CDR3 has 14 residues. The germline gives CDR1 SGHAT, CDR2 FQNNGV. Template switching by 5'RACE produced TCR cDNA, adding a universal primer site and UMIs. TCRdb re-called the 5' RACE reads with MiXCR, one entry per CDR3 protein. This sample has 340,000 or so distinct CDR3 sequences, with 9.5% to 15% found just once. The material sequenced was CD4+ T cells sorted from PBMCs, taken 15 days after the yellow fever booster vaccination. The clonotype comes from a man in his late teens or twenties who received the YFV17D yellow fever vaccine. The chain carries TRBV11-2 and TRBJ2-3; D is undetermined. The CDR3 region is CASSLGFTTDTQYF. The CDR3 DNA follows: TGTGCCAGCAGCTTAGGGTTCACCACAGATACGCAGTATTTT.